This T cell receptor beta chain was observed in a study of identical twins. Each CDR3 protein is one row after TCRdb ran MiXCR on the 5' RACE reads. Among about 470,000 distinct CDR3 sequences, roughly 24% were seen once, and the ten largest hold just under 3%. This clonotype was observed once. Healthy Caucasian individuals made up all the donors. The CDR3 runs to 11 residues. CDR1 and CDR2 from the germline V gene are SNHLY and FYNNEI. Trimming stripped 6 bases from V and 7 bases from J, with 9 bases between. These records were also assigned to another study, of T cells expressing NK-cell markers. That source notes: Beta-chain profiling covered CD3+CD56+NKG2C+, CD3+CD56+NKG2C- and CD3+CD56-NKG2C+ sorted subsets. HCMV serostatus: most of the eight sequenced donors positive, one negative.

The gene calls are TRBV2 and TRBJ1-2; possibly TRBD1 for D (5 bases). The sample was CD4+ T cells sorted from blood. The clonotype was recovered from a woman aged 18-35 years in good health. In nucleotides, the CDR3 is TGTGCCAGCAGACCTGACAGTGGCTACACCTTC. This sequence encodes CASRPDSGYTF.